A single sample gave rise to the 30 T cell receptor beta chains below, sequenced in a study of T-cell memory formation after mild COVID-19. TCRdb re-called the 5' RACE reads with MiXCR, one entry per CDR3 protein. The data show 200,000 to 250,000 distinct CDR3 sequences, roughly 15% seen once. The sequencing input was PBMCs or a T cell subset sorted from them (not recorded which). The receptors were gathered from an adult woman who had mild COVID-19 (a few samples of this study predate the infection). Cell type and time point are not known.

The genes are TRBV5-1 and TRBJ1-6, with a weak D call TRBD1 (6 bases). Trimming left V 4 bases short and J 7 bases short, with 9 bases between. This CDR3 contains 13 residues. Germline loops: CDR1 SGHRS, CDR2 YFSETQ. The CDR3 here is CASSHGQNSPLHF. The CDR3, as DNA: TGCGCCAGCAGCCATGGACAGAATTCACCCCTCCACTTT.

There are a few counts of this clonotype. The rearrangement joins TRBV11-2 to TRBJ2-5, with TRBD2 identical over 9 bases. The germline V gene encodes CDR1 SGHAT and CDR2 FQNNGV. After removal of 8 bases from V and 0 bases from J, the junction contained 13 bases not matched to a gene. The CDR3 is 17 amino acids. The DNA for the CDR3 is TGTGCCAGCGCGGCTCGGGCGGGGGGGCTGTACCAAGAGACCCAGTACTTC. Protein product: CASAARAGGLYQETQYF.

J is TRBJ2-2 and V is TRBV23-1; D is ambiguous. TRBV23-1 qualifies as an ORF whose function is uncertain. The CDR3 has 11 residues. Trimming shortened V by 8 bases and J by 4 bases, and 5 bases separated the two germline ends. The CDR3 coding sequence is TGCGCCAGCTGGGGCACCGGGGAGCTGTTTTTT. This sequence encodes CASWGTGELFF.

Only a few counts were recorded for this clonotype. The V gene is TRBV20-1, the J gene TRBJ2-1; possibly TRBD2 for D (6 bases). Germline CDR1 reads DFQATT; CDR2 reads SNEGSKA (reference sequence). The CDR3 contains 17 residues. V gave up 0 bases and J gave up 5 bases, with 20 bases separating them. Written as DNA, the CDR3 is TGCAGTGCTAGAGATGGGAACGGAGGGATAGGGCACAATGAGCAGTTCTTC. Translation gives CSARDGNGGIGHNEQFF.

The rearrangement links TRBV11-3 to TRBJ1-6, with 7 bases fitting TRBD1. The CDR3 sequence is 13 residues long. The germline V gene has CDR1 SGHNT and CDR2 YENEEA. With 0 bases clipped from V and 14 bases from J, the junction kept 4 bases outside the gene matches. This CDR3 reads CASSLDRGQTLHF. The CDR3 DNA is TGTGCCAGCAGCTTAGATCGGGGACAGACCCTCCACTTT.

The rearrangement joins TRBV29-1 to TRBJ1-2; D is perhaps TRBD1 (6 bases). V was cut by 6 bases and J by 7 bases, with 15 bases left in between. The CDR3 has 12 amino acids. Germline V lookup: CDR1 SQVTM, CDR2 ANQGSEA. CDR3 sequence: CSVGGATVGYTF. In DNA, the CDR3 is TGCAGCGTCGGGGGGGCTACGGTTGGCTACACCTTC.

The table lists this clonotype with many counts. This chain uses TRBV4-3 with TRBJ2-7, with 8 positions matching TRBD1. V was clipped by 1 base and J by 4 bases; unmatched bases: 6. There are 15 residues in the CDR3. Germline V gene lookup returns CDR1 LGHNA and CDR2 YSLEER. For the CDR3, the DNA is TGCGCCAGCAGCCAAGCGCCAGGGGGCTCGTACGAGCAGTACTTC. Translating it yields CASSQAPGGSYEQYF.

The chain has TRBV12-3 or TRBV12-4 and TRBJ2-3; D may match TRBD1 or TRBD2 (5 bases each). This CDR3 is built from 16 residues. Trimming removed 2 bases from V and 0 bases from J, with 12 bases in between. The CDR3 spells CASSLRDLTSTDTQYF. CDR3 DNA sequence: TGTGCCAGCAGTTTACGGGACCTAACTAGCACAGATACGCAGTATTTT.

V is TRBV11-3 and J is TRBJ1-1; D is unclear. There are 14 residues in the CDR3. The germline gives CDR1 SGHNT, CDR2 YENEEA. V lost 5 bases and J lost 1, with 11 bases in between. CDR3 loop: CASSLGRANTEAFF. The CDR3 DNA sequence: TGTGCCAGCAGCCTCGGACGAGCGAACACTGAAGCTTTCTTT.

The CDR3 nucleotides read TGTGCCAGCAGCGTCGACAGGGACAATGAGCAGTTCTTC. Encoded protein: CASSVDRDNEQFF. The chain is built from TRBV7-2 and TRBJ2-1; 7 bases match TRBD1. This CDR3 contains 13 residues. Losses at the gene ends were 5 bases for V and 5 bases for J; bases not matched to a gene: 3. The germline V gene has CDR1 SGHTA and CDR2 FQGNSA.

This clonotype was counted only a few times. The chain links TRBV4-1 to TRBJ2-2; 8 nucleotides agree with TRBD2. CDR1 MGHRA and CDR2 YSYEKL come from the germline V gene. V lost 1 base and J lost 3; bases outside the gene matches: 4. The CDR3 has 16 amino acids. CDR3 nucleotide sequence: TGCGCCAGCAGCCAAGTCGCGGGGGGCCACACCGGGGAGCTGTTTTTT. This encodes CASSQVAGGHTGELFF.

The chain joins TRBV7-8 to TRBJ2-3; TRBD1 might be the D (6 bases). Per the germline V gene, CDR1 is SGHVS and CDR2 is FQNEAQ. The CDR3 is 15 residues long. Trimming shortened V by 3 bases and J by 0 bases, and 10 bases separated the two germline ends. CDR3 residues: CASSLGAQSTDTQYF. CDR3 nucleotides: TGTGCCAGCAGCTTGGGGGCGCAGAGCACAGATACGCAGTATTTT.

This clonotype was recorded many times. This chain connects TRBV20-1 to TRBJ2-5; perhaps TRBD1 as D (6 bases). In germline, CDR1 is DFQATT, CDR2 SNEGSKA (reference sequence). V was pared by 3 bases and J by 2 bases, with 19 bases between. The CDR3 loop spans 16 amino acids. As DNA, the CDR3 is TGCAGTGCTAGGACGTATGGCAGGGGCTCACAAGAGACCCAGTACTTC. Its protein is CSARTYGRGSQETQYF.

This rearrangement joins TRBV7-3 to TRBJ1-6; TRBD1 might be the D (5 bases). The V gene's germline CDR1 is SGHTA and CDR2 FQGTGA. The V gene lost 4 bases and the J gene lost 6 bases, with 7 bases spanning the gap. This CDR3 has 13 residues. The CDR3: CASSSGLNSPLHF. CDR3 sequence (DNA): TGTGCCAGCAGCTCGGGACTTAATTCACCCCTCCACTTT.

The chain uses TRBV5-1 and TRBJ1-2, with 7 bases that match TRBD1. Germline CDR1 reads SGHRS; CDR2 reads YFSETQ. V lost 2 bases and J lost 6; bases outside the gene matches: 4. The CDR3 spans 13 residues. CDR3 sequence reads: CASSLQGIDGYTF. The CDR3 DNA follows: TGCGCCAGCAGCTTACAGGGGATAGATGGCTACACCTTC.

This chain joins TRBV28 and TRBJ2-7; 8 bases map to TRBD1. The CDR3 consists of 14 residues. V gave up 6 bases and J gave up 4 bases; unmatched junction bases: 8. The germline V gene has CDR1 MDHEN and CDR2 SYDVKM. CDR3 loop: CASRAGTGPYEQYF. CDR3 bases: TGTGCCAGCAGGGCGGGGACAGGACCTTACGAGCAGTACTTC.

The rearrangement uses TRBV7-9 and TRBJ2-3; D perhaps matches TRBD2 (5 bases). Germline V gives CDR1 SEHNR, CDR2 FQNEAQ (reference sequence). V lost 1 base and J 0 bases, leaving 14 bases between the germline ends. This CDR3 is built from 17 residues. In DNA form, the CDR3 reads TGTGCCAGCAGCTTAGTGTCCGGCGGGTTAAGCACAGATACGCAGTATTTT. Protein: CASSLVSGGLSTDTQYF.

This clonotype was seen a handful of times. This chain joins TRBV5-1 and TRBJ2-7, with D perhaps given as TRBD1 or TRBD2 (5 bases each). Germline CDR1 and CDR2: SGHRS and YFSETQ. Trimming took 4 bases from V and 2 from J, leaving 19 bases between them. The CDR3 extends over 16 amino acids. The CDR3 DNA reads as TGCGCCAGCAGCACAGTTTCCGGGACCCGTACCTACGAGCAGTACTTC. As protein: CASSTVSGTRTYEQYF.

The rearrangement uses TRBV20-1 and TRBJ1-6; D remains unclear. This CDR3 is built from 15 residues. The V gene's germline CDR1 is DFQATT and CDR2 SNEGSKA (reference sequence). Between the trimmed V and J ends, which lost 3 bases and 3 bases, there was a span of 12 bases. The CDR3 DNA follows: TGCAGTGCTAGCCCTTCTCGAGGCTATAATTCACCCCTCCACTTT. The encoded protein is CSASPSRGYNSPLHF.

This clonotype occurred a few times. The chain recombines TRBV29-1 with TRBJ1-1; no definite D call. Trimming took off 4 bases at V and 7 bases at J, with 16 bases between the two ends. The CDR3 sequence is 13 residues long. The germline gives CDR1 SQVTM, CDR2 ANQGSEA. The DNA of the CDR3 is TGCAGCGTTGGTGTCGTCGCGGCGAATGAAGCTTTCTTT. Encoded protein: CSVGVVAANEAFF. The full variable domain, completed using reference TRBV29-1 and TRBJ1-1, is SAVISQKPSRDICQRGTSLTIQCQVDSQVTMMFWYRQQPGQSLTLIATANQGSEATYESGFVIDKFPISRPNLTFSTLTVSNMSPEDSSIYLCSVGVVAANEAFFGQGTRLTVV.

The V call is TRBV10-3, the J call TRBJ1-2; D remains ambiguous. V was pared by 0 bases and J by 8 bases, with 13 bases between. This CDR3 spans 14 amino acids. CDR1 and CDR2 from the germline V gene are ENHRY and SYGVKD. DNA for the CDR3: TGTGCCATCAGTGAGTCGAGTCGGCCCGTGGGCTACACCTTC. Translation: CAISESSRPVGYTF.

This chain links TRBV11-2 with TRBJ2-1; 14 nucleotides match TRBD2. After removal of 5 bases from V and 10 bases from J, the junction contained 13 bases not matched to a gene. This CDR3 region has 17 residues. Germline assignment: CDR1 SGHAT and CDR2 FQNNGV. CDR3 coding DNA: TGTGCCAGCAGCGCCCGGCACCGGGGACTAGCGGGAGACGAGCAGTTCTTC. Translation gives CASSARHRGLAGDEQFF.

This clonotype was detected many times. V gene TRBV7-2 combines with J gene TRBJ2-7; D call uncertain. Trimming shortened V by 3 bases and J by 4 bases, and 4 bases separated the two germline ends. The CDR3 is 11 amino acids. Germline CDR1 SGHTA, CDR2 FQGNSA. Here the CDR3 DNA reads TGTGCCAGCAGCTTCAAGTACGAGCAGTACTTC. Protein sequence: CASSFKYEQYF.

This clonotype was observed a handful of times. The chain joins TRBV5-4 to TRBJ1-4, with TRBD1 matching 8 bases. Germline CDR1 and CDR2: SGHNT and YYREEE (reference sequence). V was clipped by 5 bases and J by 6 bases; unmatched bases: 6. CDR3 length: 14 amino acids. The CDR3 here is CASSQDRVHEKLFF. CDR3 in DNA: TGTGCCAGCAGTCAGGACAGGGTACATGAAAAACTGTTTTTT.

This clonotype was counted only a few times. The chain joins TRBV7-9 to TRBJ2-7, with 9 nucleotides matching TRBD1. Germline loops: CDR1 SEHNR, CDR2 FQNEAQ (reference sequence). J gave up 6 bases and V 3 bases, and 6 bases lay outside the gene matches. This CDR3 contains 14 residues. CDR3 loop: CASSFDRGSAEQYF. In DNA, the CDR3 is TGTGCCAGCAGCTTCGACAGGGGGTCGGCCGAGCAGTACTTC.

This clonotype has a handful of counts. The CDR3 protein is CATSDPTGLGDTQYF. The CDR3 DNA sequence: TGTGCCACCAGTGATCCGACAGGGTTGGGAGATACGCAGTATTTT. The chain employs TRBV24-1 and TRBJ2-3, with TRBD1 matching 7 bases. Germline V lookup: CDR1 KGHDR, CDR2 SFDVKD. CDR3 length: 15 amino acids. With V trimmed by 3 bases and J by 5 bases, 7 bases remained unmatched.

This clonotype appeared a few times. The J gene is TRBJ1-6, the V gene TRBV7-8; no reliable D call. CDR1 and CDR2 (germline): SGHVS, FQNEAQ. Between the trimmed V and J ends, which lost 1 base and 7 bases, there was a span of 8 bases. The CDR3 loop spans 14 amino acids. In DNA form, the CDR3 reads TGTGCCAGCAGCTTAGTTGGCTCAAATTCACCCCTCCACTTT. Residues: CASSLVGSNSPLHF.

This clonotype was counted only a few times. The V call is TRBV7-2, the J call TRBJ1-5; D remains ambiguous. The germline V and J ends were trimmed by 2 bases and 5 bases, with 7 bases remaining between them. Germline V gene lookup returns CDR1 SGHTA and CDR2 FQGNSA. This CDR3 comprises 13 residues. In DNA form, the CDR3 reads TGTGCCAGCAGCTTAATGGGTGATCAGCCCCAGCATTTT. Protein: CASSLMGDQPQHF.

This clonotype appeared many times. This chain uses TRBV7-9 with TRBJ2-5; the D is unclear. Trimming left V 5 bases short and J 3 bases short, with 7 bases between. Germline V CDR1 and CDR2: SEHNR, FQNEAQ (reference sequence). The CDR3 runs to 12 residues. This CDR3 is CASSLFEETQYF. Here the CDR3 DNA reads TGTGCCAGCAGCCTCTTTGAAGAGACCCAGTACTTC.

This clonotype was seen a few times. V is TRBV5-6 and J is TRBJ1-4; 9 bases match TRBD1. V trimming: 4 bases; J trimming: 6 bases; junction bases outside the gene matches: 7. Germline-derived CDR1 and CDR2 are SGHDT and YYEEEE. CDR3 length equals 15 residues. CDR3 loop: CASSARQGDYEKLFF. DNA for the CDR3: TGTGCCAGCAGCGCTAGACAGGGGGACTATGAAAAACTGTTTTTT.